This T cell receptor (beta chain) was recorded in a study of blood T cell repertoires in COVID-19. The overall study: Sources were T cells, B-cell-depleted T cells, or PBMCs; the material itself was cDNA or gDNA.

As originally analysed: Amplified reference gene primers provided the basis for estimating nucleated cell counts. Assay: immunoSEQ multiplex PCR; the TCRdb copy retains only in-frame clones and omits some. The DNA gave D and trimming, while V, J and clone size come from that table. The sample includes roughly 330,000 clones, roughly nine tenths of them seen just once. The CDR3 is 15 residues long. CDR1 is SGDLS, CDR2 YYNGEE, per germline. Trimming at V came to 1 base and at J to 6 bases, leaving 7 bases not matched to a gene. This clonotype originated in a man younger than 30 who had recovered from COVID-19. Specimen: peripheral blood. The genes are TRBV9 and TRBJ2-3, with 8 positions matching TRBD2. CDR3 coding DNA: TGTGCCAGCAGCGTACAAGGAGCGGGAGTCGATACGCAGTATTTT. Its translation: CASSVQGAGVDTQYF. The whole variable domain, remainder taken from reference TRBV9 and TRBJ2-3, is DSGVTQTPKHLITATGQRVTLRCSPRSGDLSVYWYQQSLDQGLQFLIQYYNGEERAKGNILERFSAQQFPDLHSELNLSSLELGDSALYFCASSVQGAGVDTQYFGPGTRLTVL.